This T cell receptor (beta chain) originates from a study of shared clonotypes between healthy human individuals. At the level of the study: Used for every donor were three CD4 naive, three CD4 memory, two CD8 naive and one CD8 memory plate.

The protocol was immunoSEQ multiplex PCR, while the TCRdb copy is restricted to in-frame clones and leaves out a portion. The sample comprises over 2,000,000 clones, 80% to 95% of which are singletons, and around 1.7% rests with the top ten. The CDR3 has 13 amino acids. Trimming took off 6 bases at V and 6 bases at J, with 11 bases between the two ends. The germline V gene has CDR1 MDHEN and CDR2 SYDVKM. Selected positively for CCR7 and CD45RO-negative, naive CD8 cells excluded terminally differentiated effector memory CD45RA+ cells. The genes are TRBV28 and TRBJ2-2; D may be TRBD2 (6 bases). Sequencing input: naive CD8+ T cells from PBMCs. The receptor comes from a man aged 18 to 30 in good health. Some clones in this sample may be carry-over from other donors' samples. CDR3 DNA: TGTGCCAGCAGCAGTGGGGGGTCCGGGGAGCTGTTTTTT. It is translated as CASSSGGSGELFF.